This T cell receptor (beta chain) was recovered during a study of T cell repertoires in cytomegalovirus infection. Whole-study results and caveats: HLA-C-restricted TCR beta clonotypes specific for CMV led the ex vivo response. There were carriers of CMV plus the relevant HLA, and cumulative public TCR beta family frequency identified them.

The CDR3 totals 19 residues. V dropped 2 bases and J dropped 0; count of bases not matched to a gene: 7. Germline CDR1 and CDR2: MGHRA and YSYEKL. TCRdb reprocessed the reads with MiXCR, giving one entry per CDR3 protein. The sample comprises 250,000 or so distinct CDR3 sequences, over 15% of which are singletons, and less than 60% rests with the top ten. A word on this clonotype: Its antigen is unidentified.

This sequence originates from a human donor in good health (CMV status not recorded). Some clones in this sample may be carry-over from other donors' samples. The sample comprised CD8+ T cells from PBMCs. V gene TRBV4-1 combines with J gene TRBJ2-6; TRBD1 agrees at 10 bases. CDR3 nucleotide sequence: TGCGCCAGCAGCCAACGGGACAGGGGCGTTAACTCTGGGGCCAACGTCCTGACTTTC. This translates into CASSQRDRGVNSGANVLTF.